Described below is a single T cell receptor (beta chain) sequence and its context. The antigen is undetermined. The sample belongs to a study of cytomegalovirus exposure and HLA in healthy donors. General observations from the study: The tendency of first-cohort TCR clusters to co-occur in the 90 to 150 validation repertoires emerged from a later analysis. A few of the chains that were CMV-associated were confirmed in vitro to be specific for CMV antigens. The classifier was said to identify cytomegalovirus status with high specificity and sensitivity.

The data were produced by immunoSEQ multiplex PCR, yet TCRdb's version contains in-frame clones alone and is incomplete. This sample has 60,000 or so clones; about 90% occur once, and the top ten carry roughly 1.3%. The V gene lost 5 bases and the J gene lost 5 bases, with 12 bases spanning the gap. Germline-derived CDR1 and CDR2 are SGHVS and FNYEAQ. This CDR3 contains 14 residues. This chain joins TRBV7-6 and TRBJ2-2; D unresolved. The receptor was derived from a young woman in good health and CMV-seronegative. The sample consisted of PBMCs. The CDR3 bases are TGTGCCAGCAGCCAGGCTGCCCGTACCGGGGAGCTGTTTTTT. Translating it yields CASSQAARTGELFF.